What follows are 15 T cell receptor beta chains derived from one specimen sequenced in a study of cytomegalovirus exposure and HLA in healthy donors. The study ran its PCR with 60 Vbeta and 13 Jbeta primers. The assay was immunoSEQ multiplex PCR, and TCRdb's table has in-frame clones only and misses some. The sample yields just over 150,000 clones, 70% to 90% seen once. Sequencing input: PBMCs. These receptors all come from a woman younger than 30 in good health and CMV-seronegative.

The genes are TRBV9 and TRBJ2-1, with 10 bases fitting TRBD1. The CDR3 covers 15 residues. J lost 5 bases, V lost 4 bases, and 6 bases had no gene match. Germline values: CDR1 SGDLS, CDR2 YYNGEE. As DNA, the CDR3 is TGTGCCAGCAGCTCCCGACAGGGGGCGGACAATGAGCAGTTCTTC. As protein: CASSSRQGADNEQFF.

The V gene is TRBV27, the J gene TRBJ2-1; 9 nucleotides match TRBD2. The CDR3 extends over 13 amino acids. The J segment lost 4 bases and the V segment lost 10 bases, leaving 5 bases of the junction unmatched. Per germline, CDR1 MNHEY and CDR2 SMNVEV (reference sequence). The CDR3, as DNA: TGTGCCATAGGGCGGGGGGGGTACAATGAGCAGTTCTTC. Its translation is CAIGRGGYNEQFF.

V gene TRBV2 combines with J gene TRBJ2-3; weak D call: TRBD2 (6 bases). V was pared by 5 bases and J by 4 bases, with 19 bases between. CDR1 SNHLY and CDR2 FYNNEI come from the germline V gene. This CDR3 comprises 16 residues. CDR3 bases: TGTGCCAGCAGTCTACCGGGACTCCGGGCTGCAGATACGCAGTATTTT. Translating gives CASSLPGLRAADTQYF.

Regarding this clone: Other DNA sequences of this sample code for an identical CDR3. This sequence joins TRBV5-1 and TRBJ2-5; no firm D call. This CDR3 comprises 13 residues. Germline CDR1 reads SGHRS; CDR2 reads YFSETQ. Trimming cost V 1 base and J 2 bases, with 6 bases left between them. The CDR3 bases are TGCGCCAGCAGCTTGACAGTGCAAGAGACCCAGTACTTC. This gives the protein CASSLTVQETQYF.

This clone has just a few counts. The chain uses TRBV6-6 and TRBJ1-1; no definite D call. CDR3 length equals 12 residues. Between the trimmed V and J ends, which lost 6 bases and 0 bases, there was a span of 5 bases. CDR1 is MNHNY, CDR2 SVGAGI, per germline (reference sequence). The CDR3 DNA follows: TGTGCCAGCAGGAGGTTGAACACTGAAGCTTTCTTT. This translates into CASRRLNTEAFF.

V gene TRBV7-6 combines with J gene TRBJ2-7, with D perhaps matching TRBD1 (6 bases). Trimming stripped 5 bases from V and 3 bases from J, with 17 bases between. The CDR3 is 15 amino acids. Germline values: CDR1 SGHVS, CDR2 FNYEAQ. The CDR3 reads CASSNGQGSGYEQYF. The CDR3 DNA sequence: TGTGCCAGCAGCAACGGCCAGGGGTCAGGCTACGAGCAGTACTTC.

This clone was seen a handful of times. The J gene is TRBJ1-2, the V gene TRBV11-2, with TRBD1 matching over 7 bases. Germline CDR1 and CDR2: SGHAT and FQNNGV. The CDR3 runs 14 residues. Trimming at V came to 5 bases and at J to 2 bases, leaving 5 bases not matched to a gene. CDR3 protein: CASSDRVGNYGYTF. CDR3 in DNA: TGTGCCAGCAGCGACAGGGTTGGAAACTATGGCTACACCTTC.

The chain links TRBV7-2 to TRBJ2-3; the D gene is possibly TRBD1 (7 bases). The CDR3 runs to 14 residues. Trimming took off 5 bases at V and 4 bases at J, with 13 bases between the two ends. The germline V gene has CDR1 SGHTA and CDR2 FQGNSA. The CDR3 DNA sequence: TGTGCCAGCAGCCCAGGGGGGTTTTCAGATACGCAGTATTTT. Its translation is CASSPGGFSDTQYF.

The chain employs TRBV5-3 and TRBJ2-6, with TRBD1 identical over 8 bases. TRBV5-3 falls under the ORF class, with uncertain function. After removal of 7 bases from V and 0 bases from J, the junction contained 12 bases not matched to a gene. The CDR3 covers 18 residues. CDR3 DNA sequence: TGTGCCAGACCTAGGGGTCAGGGGGCAGCCTCTGGGGCCAACGTCCTGACTTTC. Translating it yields CARPRGQGAASGANVLTF.

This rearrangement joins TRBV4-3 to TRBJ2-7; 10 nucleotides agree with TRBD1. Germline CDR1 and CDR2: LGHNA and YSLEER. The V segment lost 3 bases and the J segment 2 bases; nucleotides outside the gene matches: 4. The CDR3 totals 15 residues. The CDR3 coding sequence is TGCGCCAGCAGCCAGTCTGGGACAGGGGCCTACGAGCAGTACTTC. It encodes CASSQSGTGAYEQYF.

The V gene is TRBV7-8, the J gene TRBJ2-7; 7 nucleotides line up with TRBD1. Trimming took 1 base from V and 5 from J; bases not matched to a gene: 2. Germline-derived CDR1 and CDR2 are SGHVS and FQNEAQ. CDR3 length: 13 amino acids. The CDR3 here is CASSLDQGDEQYF. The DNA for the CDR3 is TGTGCCAGCAGCTTAGACCAGGGGGACGAGCAGTACTTC.

CDR3 DNA: TGTGCCTGGACAGGGGGTGCCCCCTATAATTCACCCCTCCACTTT. It specifies CAWTGGAPYNSPLHF. The chain uses TRBV30 and TRBJ1-6, with 7 bases identical to TRBD1. Unmatched junction bases numbered 5, after V lost 4 bases and J lost 2 bases. Per the germline V gene, CDR1 is GTSNPN and CDR2 is SVGIG (reference sequence). The CDR3 length is 15 residues.

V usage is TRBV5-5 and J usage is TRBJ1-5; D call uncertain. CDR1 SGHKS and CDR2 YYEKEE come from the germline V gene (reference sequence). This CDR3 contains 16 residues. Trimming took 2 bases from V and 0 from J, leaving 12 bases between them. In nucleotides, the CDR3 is TGTGCCAGCAGCTTAAATCCCTATTATAGCAATCAGCCCCAGCATTTT. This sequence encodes CASSLNPYYSNQPQHF.

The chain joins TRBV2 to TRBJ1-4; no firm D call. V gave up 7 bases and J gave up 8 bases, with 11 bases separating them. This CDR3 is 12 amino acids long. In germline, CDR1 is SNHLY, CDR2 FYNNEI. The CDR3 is CASKRDDEKLFF. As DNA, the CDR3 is TGTGCCAGCAAGAGGGATGACGAAAAACTGTTTTTT.

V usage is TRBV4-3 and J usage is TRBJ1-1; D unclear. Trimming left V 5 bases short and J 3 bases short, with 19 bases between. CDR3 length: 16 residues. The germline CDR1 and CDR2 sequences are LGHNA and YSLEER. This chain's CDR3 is CASSDFPQVRDTEAFF. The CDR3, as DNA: TGCGCCAGCAGCGATTTCCCCCAAGTACGGGACACTGAAGCTTTCTTT.